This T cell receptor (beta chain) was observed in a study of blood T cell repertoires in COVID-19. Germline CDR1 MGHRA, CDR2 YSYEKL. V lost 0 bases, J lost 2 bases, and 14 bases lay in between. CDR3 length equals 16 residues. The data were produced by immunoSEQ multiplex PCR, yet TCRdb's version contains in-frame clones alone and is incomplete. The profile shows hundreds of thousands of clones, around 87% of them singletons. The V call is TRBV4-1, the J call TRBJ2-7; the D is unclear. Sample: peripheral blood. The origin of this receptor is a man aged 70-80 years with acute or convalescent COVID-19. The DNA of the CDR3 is TGCGCCAGCAGCCAAGATACGAGTCATTTAGCCTACGAGCAGTACTTC. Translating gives CASSQDTSHLAYEQYF.